These T cell receptor beta chains were read from a single sample in a study of cytomegalovirus exposure and HLA in healthy donors. Generated by immunoSEQ multiplex PCR, the TCRdb table keeps only in-frame clones and is missing some. The table has 150,000 or so clones, around 80% seen once; the top ten hold less than 1.2%. Sequenced input: PBMCs. The receptors shown here come from a woman aged 40 to 50 in good health and CMV-seronegative. The CDR3 runs from the conserved cysteine through the conserved F or W.

j_call: TRBJ2-3; v_call: TRBV5-4; cdr3_aa: CASSYFQGLGTDTQYF
j_call: TRBJ1-4; v_call: TRBV19; cdr3_aa: CASSPLGGATNEKLFF
j_call: TRBJ1-1; v_call: TRBV19; cdr3_aa: CASTVGHSGFGYTEAFF
j_call: -; v_call: TRBV30; cdr3_aa: CAWNSYSAGGEQYF
j_call: TRBJ1-1; v_call: TRBV6-5; cdr3_aa: CASSPGGANTEAFF
j_call: TRBJ2-1; v_call: TRBV11-2; cdr3_aa: CASSLAGGNEQFF
j_call: TRBJ2-1; v_call: TRBV5-1; cdr3_aa: CASSSGTTSYNEQFF
j_call: TRBJ2-1; v_call: TRBV6-5; cdr3_aa: CASNSPGSSYNEQFF
j_call: TRBJ2-2; v_call: TRBV7-7; cdr3_aa: CASSPSGQRNTGELFF
j_call: TRBJ2-1; v_call: TRBV7-8; cdr3_aa: CASSLSAGASNEQFF
j_call: TRBJ2-1; v_call: TRBV7-3; cdr3_aa: CASSLTGTGADEQFF
j_call: TRBJ1-2; v_call: TRBV9; cdr3_aa: CASSVVDTHGYTF
j_call: TRBJ2-3; v_call: TRBV4-2; cdr3_aa: CASSQVAGISTDTQYF
j_call: TRBJ1-1; v_call: TRBV25-1; cdr3_aa: CASSEYVAGSEAFF
j_call: TRBJ2-7; v_call: TRBV11-2; cdr3_aa: CASSLLDSGGQYF
j_call: TRBJ1-2; v_call: TRBV5-1; cdr3_aa: CASRARTDNYGYTF
j_call: TRBJ2-1; v_call: TRBV5-1; cdr3_aa: CASSGSLRGYNEQFF
j_call: TRBJ2-7; v_call: TRBV5-6; cdr3_aa: CASSLNRVEQYF
j_call: TRBJ2-1; v_call: TRBV5-1; cdr3_aa: CASSSQGNEQFF
j_call: TRBJ2-5; v_call: TRBV30; cdr3_aa: CAWSVGVIGETQYF
j_call: TRBJ1-2; v_call: TRBV29-1; cdr3_aa: CSVSAGPDYGYTF
j_call: TRBJ2-5; v_call: TRBV7-9; cdr3_aa: CASSRLAGDQETQYF
j_call: TRBJ1-2; v_call: TRBV30; cdr3_aa: CAWSRAAGYTF
j_call: TRBJ1-1; v_call: TRBV5-1; cdr3_aa: CASSVGTANTEAFF
j_call: TRBJ2-3; v_call: TRBV11-3; cdr3_aa: CASSLRKGQGDTQYF
j_call: TRBJ2-7; v_call: TRBV6-6; cdr3_aa: CASMTSGRTYEQYF
j_call: TRBJ2-1; v_call: TRBV9; cdr3_aa: CASSLGQGNEQFF
j_call: TRBJ1-4; v_call: TRBV2; cdr3_aa: CASSALVANEKLFF
j_call: TRBJ1-1; v_call: TRBV14; cdr3_aa: CASSQSVNTEAFF
j_call: -; v_call: TRBV5-1; cdr3_aa: CASSLAAATNEQYF
j_call: TRBJ2-3; v_call: TRBV9; cdr3_aa: CASSVATGLAGTDTQYF
j_call: TRBJ2-3; v_call: TRBV9; cdr3_aa: CASSASGSTDTQYF
j_call: TRBJ2-5; v_call: TRBV5-1; cdr3_aa: CASSPGGVETQYF
j_call: TRBJ1-2; v_call: TRBV28; cdr3_aa: CASRPGGYGYTF
j_call: TRBJ2-3; v_call: TRBV5-6; cdr3_aa: CASSWDWSSTDTQYF
j_call: TRBJ1-2; v_call: TRBV11-2; cdr3_aa: CASSLVSPRNGYTF
j_call: TRBJ2-1; v_call: TRBV7-3; cdr3_aa: CASSSSVEQFF
j_call: TRBJ2-5; v_call: TRBV5-6; cdr3_aa: CASSLAGTSGSKETQYF
j_call: TRBJ2-2; v_call: TRBV5-1; cdr3_aa: CASSSGTGDSGELFF
j_call: TRBJ1-5; v_call: TRBV15; cdr3_aa: CATSRDQGQAKPQHF
j_call: TRBJ2-5; v_call: TRBV30; cdr3_aa: CAWSGSGQETQYF
j_call: TRBJ2-7; v_call: TRBV20-1; cdr3_aa: CSASQDEQYF
j_call: TRBJ2-7; v_call: TRBV29-1; cdr3_aa: CSVEGRGYEQYF
j_call: TRBJ2-3; v_call: TRBV4-1; cdr3_aa: CASSQGGRETDTQYF
j_call: TRBJ2-7; v_call: TRBV6-5; cdr3_aa: CASSYYAGQHYEQYF